The 18 T cell receptor beta chains in this list originate from one sample, sequenced in a study of shared clonotypes between healthy human individuals. Sequencing was performed with immunoSEQ multiplex PCR; in TCRdb, only in-frame clones are kept and a portion is missing. Among around 2.5 million clones listed, 90% to 95% were seen once. The sequenced sample consisted of naive CD4+ T cells from PBMCs. Subset given: CD45RA+ positively selected. The receptors shown here come from a man aged 18 to 30 in good health. Some clones in this sample may be carry-over from other donors' samples.

The chain couples TRBV5-6 to TRBJ2-1; D is ambiguous. With 0 bases removed from V and 14 bases from J, the gap between germline ends came to 12 bases. This CDR3 is built from 12 residues. Looked up from germline, CDR1 is SGHDT and CDR2 is YYEEEE. The CDR3 loop reads CASSLDSAWEFF. Written as DNA, the CDR3 is TGTGCCAGCAGCTTGGACAGCGCCTGGGAGTTCTTC.

This rearrangement joins TRBV29-1 to TRBJ1-4; no firm D call. Germline CDR1 reads SQVTM; CDR2 reads ANQGSEA. V lost 0 bases, J lost 5 bases, and 13 bases lay in between. The CDR3 loop spans 15 amino acids. The CDR3 loop is CSVEDLSGGNEKLFF. DNA for the CDR3: TGCAGCGTTGAAGATCTTAGCGGTGGGAATGAAAAACTGTTTTTT.

The chain recombines TRBV11-2 with TRBJ2-7, with TRBD2 matching 8 bases. Germline loops: CDR1 SGHAT, CDR2 FQNNGV. This CDR3 contains 17 residues. J gave up 9 bases and V 2 bases, and 18 bases lay outside the gene matches. The DNA for the CDR3 is TGTGCCAGCAGCTTATACGGTAAAGCGGGAGCAGTGAGGGGGCAGTACTTC. This translates into CASSLYGKAGAVRGQYF.

The V gene is TRBV19, the J gene TRBJ2-5; TRBD1 or TRBD2 may be the D gene (5 bases each). Trimming pared 5 bases from V and 4 bases from J, leaving 11 bases between. Germline lookup yields CDR1 LNHDA and CDR2 SQIVND (reference sequence). The CDR3 length is 13 residues. CDR3 bases: TGTGCCAGTAGTTCCCTTGGGGGAGAGACCCAGTACTTC. It is translated as CASSSLGGETQYF.

This chain joins TRBV5-4 and TRBJ1-5, with D possibly being TRBD1 (6 bases). The CDR3 consists of 14 residues. V was trimmed by 5 bases and J by 1 base, leaving 10 bases between them. Germline V gene sequence: CDR1 SGHNT, CDR2 YYREEE (reference sequence). Written as DNA, the CDR3 is TGTGCCAGCAGTTCTGGGGGCAGCAATCAGCCCCAGCATTTT. Protein sequence: CASSSGGSNQPQHF. Full variable domain (missing parts from reference TRBV5-4 and TRBJ1-5): ETGVTQSPTHLIKTRGQQVTLRCSSQSGHNTVSWYQQALGQGPQFIFQYYREEENGRGNFPPRFSGLQFPNYSSELNVNALELDDSALYLCASSSGGSNQPQHFGDGTRLSIL.

The V call is TRBV5-8, the J call TRBJ2-1, with TRBD1 as a possible D gene (6 bases). The germline CDR1 and CDR2 sequences are SGHTS and YDEGEE. The CDR3 is 13 residues long. The germline V and J ends were trimmed by 4 bases and 6 bases, with 11 bases remaining between them. The CDR3 sequence: CASSHDRFNEQFF. The CDR3 DNA reads as TGTGCCAGCAGCCACGACAGGTTCAATGAGCAGTTCTTC.

CDR3 DNA sequence: TGTGCCAGCAGTCCCTACGGGACAGTCTATGGCTACACCTTC. This codes for CASSPYGTVYGYTF. The V gene is TRBV6-1, the J gene TRBJ1-2; the match to TRBD1 covers 7 bases. V was clipped by 5 bases and J by 4 bases; unmatched bases: 7. Per the germline V gene, CDR1 is MNHNS and CDR2 is SASEGT. This CDR3 spans 14 amino acids.

The rearrangement links TRBV7-2 to TRBJ2-3, with 9 bases identical to TRBD2. The CDR3 spans 15 residues. The V segment lost 2 bases and the J segment 6 bases; nucleotides outside the gene matches: 6. Germline values: CDR1 SGHTA, CDR2 FQGNSA. CDR3 protein: CASSLYSGSGDTQYF. The CDR3 DNA reads TGTGCCAGCAGCTTATATAGCGGGAGCGGGGATACGCAGTATTTT. The full variable domain, its missing parts supplied by reference TRBV7-2 and TRBJ2-3, is GAGVSQSPSNKVTEKGKDVELRCDPISGHTALYWYRQSLGQGLEFLIYFQGNSAPDKSGLPSDRFSAERTGGSVSTLTIQRTQQEDSAVYLCASSLYSGSGDTQYFGPGTRLTVL.

In this sample, this clone turned up once. V usage is TRBV11-2 and J usage is TRBJ2-1; perhaps TRBD2 as D (6 bases). V gave up 2 bases and J gave up 3 bases, with 11 bases separating them. CDR3 size: 15 residues. Germline V gives CDR1 SGHAT, CDR2 FQNNGV. The CDR3 reads CASSLRLGFYNEQFF. The CDR3 DNA reads as TGTGCCAGCAGCTTACGACTAGGCTTCTACAATGAGCAGTTCTTC.

This chain joins TRBV5-5 and TRBJ2-7, with D uncertain. The ends were cut back, 2 bases at V and 0 bases at J, with 9 bases in the middle. This CDR3 contains 14 residues. Germline V gene data show CDR1 as SGHKS and CDR2 as YYEKEE (reference sequence). CDR3 sequence reads: CASSFLQSSYEQYF. In DNA form, the CDR3 reads TGTGCCAGCAGCTTCCTACAGAGCTCCTACGAGCAGTACTTC.

The genes are TRBV11-3 and TRBJ2-2; the match to TRBD2 covers 12 bases. V shed 2 bases, J shed 4 bases, and the junction held 2 bases outside the gene matches. The CDR3 has 16 residues. The germline V gene has CDR1 SGHNT and CDR2 YENEEA. The CDR3 nucleotides read TGTGCCAGCAGCTTAAGACTAGCGGGAGTCACCGGGGAGCTGTTTTTT. It yields the protein CASSLRLAGVTGELFF.

The chain is built from TRBV9 and TRBJ2-5; 8 nucleotides align to TRBD1. The ends lost 0 bases at V and 7 bases at J; junction bases unmatched: 8. The CDR3 consists of 15 residues. Germline CDR1 is SGDLS and CDR2 is YYNGEE. This CDR3 is CASSVEAGGLGTQYF. Here the CDR3 DNA reads TGTGCCAGCAGCGTAGAGGCAGGGGGCCTCGGGACCCAGTACTTC.

This chain joins TRBV7-3 and TRBJ2-1, with D possibly TRBD1 on 7 matching bases. V was shortened by 8 bases and J by 2 bases, with 13 bases between the two germline ends. This CDR3 spans 14 amino acids. Germline values: CDR1 SGHTA, CDR2 FQGTGA. This CDR3 is CASGQGEAYNEQFF. CDR3 nucleotides: TGTGCCAGCGGTCAGGGGGAGGCCTACAATGAGCAGTTCTTC.

V and J are TRBV7-9 and TRBJ1-3, with TRBD1 matching over 7 bases. There are 17 residues in the CDR3. V dropped 1 base and J dropped 0; count of bases not matched to a gene: 6. Germline V gives CDR1 SEHNR, CDR2 FQNEAQ (reference sequence). The CDR3 protein is CASSLGAGGFSGNTIYF. In nucleotides, the CDR3 is TGTGCCAGCAGCTTAGGGGCAGGGGGATTCTCTGGAAACACCATATATTTT.

This clone was observed once. The gene calls are TRBV5-1 and TRBJ2-1; perhaps TRBD1 as D (5 bases). The CDR3 extends over 15 amino acids. CDR1 and CDR2 from the germline V gene are SGHRS and YFSETQ. V was clipped by 4 bases and J by 0 bases, with 11 bases between them. CDR3 sequence: CASSGTGPSYNEQFF. The CDR3 region has the DNA TGCGCCAGCAGCGGAACAGGTCCCTCCTACAATGAGCAGTTCTTC.

V gene TRBV5-1 combines with J gene TRBJ2-5, with D hard to call. Gene TRBJ2-7 matches the end of the DNA better, so the J call may be wrong. The CDR3 has 13 amino acids. Germline CDR1 SGHRS, CDR2 YFSETQ. Here the CDR3 DNA reads TGCGCCAGCAGCCCGGATGTGGGCACCGAGCAGTACTTC. Translated: CASSPDVGTEQYF.

The chain couples TRBV5-1 to TRBJ2-7; 13 positions agree with TRBD2. The CDR3 runs 15 residues. V dropped 3 bases and J dropped 0; count of bases not matched to a gene: 0. In germline, CDR1 is SGHRS, CDR2 YFSETQ. The CDR3 bases are TGCGCCAGCAGCTGGACTAGCGGGGGCTCCTACGAGCAGTACTTC. Encoded protein: CASSWTSGGSYEQYF.

The chain is built from TRBV5-1 and TRBJ2-2; TRBD2 agrees at 12 bases. With V trimmed by 3 bases and J by 4 bases, 13 bases remained unmatched. This CDR3 has 19 amino acids. The germline gives CDR1 SGHRS, CDR2 YFSETQ. DNA for the CDR3: TGCGCCAGCAGCTCACGACTAGCGGGAGCCTCGGGAAGCACCGGGGAGCTGTTTTTT. Translation gives CASSSRLAGASGSTGELFF. Full variable domain (remainder filled in from reference TRBV5-1 and TRBJ2-2): KAGVTQTPRYLIKTRGQQVTLSCSPISGHRSVSWYQQTPGQGLQFLFEYFSETQRNKGNFPGRFSGRQFSNSRSEMNVSTLELGDSALYLCASSSRLAGASGSTGELFFGEGSRLTVL.